The 24 T cell receptor beta chains reported below all come from one sample, sequenced in a study of T cell clonotyping in hematopoietic cell transplantation. Sequencing used immunoSEQ multiplex PCR; TCRdb keeps in-frame clones, though not all of them. The sample contains some 11,000 clones, almost 50% of which appear only once. The sequencing input was peripheral blood mononuclear cells. Receptor source: a man aged 45 to 65 in good health. Some clones in this sample may be carry-over from other donors' samples.

The chain couples TRBV28 to TRBJ2-5, with 9 bases identical to TRBD2. The CDR3 consists of 15 residues. The V segment lost 5 bases and the J segment 7 bases; nucleotides outside the gene matches: 11. Germline CDR1 MDHEN, CDR2 SYDVKM. The CDR3 sequence: CASSIAGVVRRTQYF. The CDR3 DNA is TGTGCCAGCAGTATAGCGGGAGTGGTCCGGAGGACCCAGTACTTC.

The table lists this clone with a few counts. V and J are TRBV30 and TRBJ1-1; D gene uncertain. CDR1 and CDR2 from the germline V gene are GTSNPN and SVGIG (reference sequence). V dropped 5 bases and J dropped 3 bases, with 7 bases sitting between them. The CDR3 covers 11 residues. The CDR3, as DNA: TGTGCCTGGTTCTGGGACACTGAAGCTTTCTTT. This codes for CAWFWDTEAFF.

The chain carries TRBV4-3 and TRBJ1-5; D is unresolved. The CDR3 consists of 17 residues. V was clipped by 4 bases and J by 2 bases, with 18 bases between them. In germline, CDR1 is LGHNA, CDR2 YSLEER. Written as DNA, the CDR3 is TGCGCCAGCAGCCCGTGGAGGGAAGGAGTGGGCAATCAGCCCCAGCATTTT. It translates to CASSPWREGVGNQPQHF.

The genes are TRBV30 and TRBJ2-4; 8 bases are a match to TRBD2. V was clipped by 2 bases and J by 4 bases; unmatched bases: 7. This CDR3 is 15 amino acids long. Germline V gene lookup returns CDR1 GTSNPN and CDR2 SVGIG (reference sequence). For the CDR3, the DNA is TGTGCCTGGAGTAGGCTACTAGCGGCTAAAAACATTCAGTACTTC. Translated, it gives CAWSRLLAAKNIQYF.

The CDR3 region has the DNA TGTGCCTGGAGTGCGGGACTAGCGGGAGGGATCAGGGAGCTGTTTTTT. It translates to CAWSAGLAGGIRELFF. The rearrangement uses TRBV30 and TRBJ2-2; 16 nucleotides align to TRBD2. The ends lost 1 base at V and 9 bases at J; junction bases unmatched: 5. The CDR3 is 16 residues long. Per germline, CDR1 GTSNPN and CDR2 SVGIG (reference sequence).

V gene TRBV30 combines with J gene TRBJ1-2, with unresolved D. V lost 1 base, J lost 1 base, and 7 bases lay in between. Germline V lookup: CDR1 GTSNPN, CDR2 SVGIG (reference sequence). This CDR3 has 13 amino acids. The CDR3: CAWSARINYGYTF. CDR3 coding DNA: TGTGCCTGGAGTGCCAGGATTAACTATGGCTACACCTTC.

This clone has only a few counts. The chain combines TRBV5-4 with TRBJ1-2, with unresolved D. V was cut by 1 base and J by 4 bases, with 8 bases left in between. The CDR3 runs 13 residues. The V gene's germline CDR1 is SGHNT and CDR2 YYREEE (reference sequence). CDR3 nucleotide sequence: TGTGCCAGCAGCTTGATGACGGGCTATGGCTACACCTTC. Amino acid sequence: CASSLMTGYGYTF.

CDR3 DNA: TGTGCCAGCAGCCAATCCCCTAGCGGGAGGGCCGGGTCCTACGAGCAGTACTTC. It is translated as CASSQSPSGRAGSYEQYF. The chain carries TRBV14 and TRBJ2-7; 12 nucleotides line up with TRBD2. CDR1 is SGHDN and CDR2 is FVKESK in the germline V gene. Trimming took 2 bases from V and 1 from J; bases not matched to a gene: 9. The CDR3 covers 18 residues.

Sample share makes this clone large. This rearrangement joins TRBV2 to TRBJ1-5; 8 positions match TRBD1. Trimming cost V 9 bases and J 4 bases; bases outside gene matches: 8. Per the germline V gene, CDR1 is SNHLY and CDR2 is FYNNEI. The CDR3 length is 14 residues. CDR3 region: CARGGTGGNQPQHF. The CDR3 nucleotides are TGTGCCAGGGGAGGTACAGGGGGAAATCAGCCCCAGCATTTT. The variable domain in full, with the rest retrieved from reference TRBV2 and TRBJ1-5, is EPEVTQTPSHQVTQMGQEVILRCVPISNHLYFYWYRQILGQKVEFLVSFYNNEISEKSEIFDDQFSVERPDGSNFTLKIRSTKLEDSAMYFCARGGTGGNQPQHFGDGTRLSIL.

By proportion, this clone is medium-sized (0.01 to 0.1%). The CDR3 reads CASSYSETRELDYEQYF. In DNA, the CDR3 is TGTGCCAGCAGTTACTCGGAGACTCGCGAACTCGACTACGAGCAGTACTTC. The chain is built from TRBV6-7 and TRBJ2-7; no clear D. TRBV6-7 counts as an open reading frame of uncertain function. The CDR3 runs to 17 residues. V lost 0 bases, J lost 3 bases, and 18 bases lay in between.

The rearrangement joins TRBV2 to TRBJ1-2; TRBD1 agrees at 8 bases. The V segment lost 6 bases and the J segment 4 bases; nucleotides outside the gene matches: 7. CDR3 length: 14 amino acids. From germline, CDR1 is SNHLY and CDR2 FYNNEI. The CDR3 loop reads CASSRQGRGYGYTF. CDR3 nucleotide sequence: TGTGCCAGCAGCCGACAGGGGCGCGGCTATGGCTACACCTTC.

The chain carries TRBV7-9 and TRBJ1-2, with TRBD1 matching over 9 bases. V lost 4 bases to trimming and J lost 6 bases; unmatched junction nucleotides: 6. The CDR3 consists of 14 residues. Germline lookup yields CDR1 SEHNR and CDR2 FQNEAQ (reference sequence). CDR3 loop: CASSSYTGGDGYTF. CDR3 DNA sequence: TGTGCCAGCAGCTCATATACAGGGGGCGATGGCTACACCTTC.

The DNA for the CDR3 is TGTGCCAGCACCTATAGCGGGGGGGTTACCTACGAGCAGTACTTC. This codes for CASTYSGGVTYEQYF. The gene calls are TRBV7-2 and TRBJ2-7; the match to TRBD2 covers 11 bases. The V gene's germline CDR1 is SGHTA and CDR2 FQGNSA. This CDR3 contains 15 residues. Trimming at V came to 7 bases and at J to 2 bases, leaving 7 bases not matched to a gene.

V gene TRBV28 combines with J gene TRBJ2-7; 10 nucleotides agree with TRBD2. The CDR3 loop spans 14 amino acids. Germline trimming cut 7 bases from V and 0 bases from J; bases unmatched to any gene: 3. Germline lookup yields CDR1 MDHEN and CDR2 SYDVKM. DNA for the CDR3: TGTGCCAGCACCCTAGCGGGAGACTCCTACGAGCAGTACTTC. This sequence encodes CASTLAGDSYEQYF. Using reference TRBV28 and TRBJ2-7 for the parts outside the CDR3, the full variable domain is DVKVTQSSRYLVKRTGEKVFLECVQDMDHENMFWYRQDPGLGLRLIYFSYDVKMKEKGDIPEGYSVSREKKERFSLILESASTNQTSMYLCASTLAGDSYEQYFGPGTRLTVT.

This clone was observed a few times. The chain uses TRBV20-1 and TRBJ2-5; D is unresolved. CDR1 and CDR2 (germline): DFQATT, SNEGSKA (reference sequence). The CDR3 sequence is 11 residues long. Trimming left V 0 bases short and J 4 bases short, with 3 bases between. CDR3 region: CSARDRETQYF. In DNA form, the CDR3 reads TGCAGTGCTAGAGATCGAGAGACCCAGTACTTC.

The V gene is TRBV29-1, the J gene TRBJ2-7; the D gene is possibly TRBD1 (5 bases). Germline V gene data show CDR1 as SQVTM and CDR2 as ANQGSEA. This CDR3 has 14 amino acids. The germline V and J ends were trimmed by 4 bases and 1 base, with 14 bases remaining between them. This chain's CDR3 is CSVAFQGRSYEQYF. In DNA, the CDR3 is TGCAGCGTTGCCTTCCAGGGTCGGTCCTACGAGCAGTACTTC.

The chain has TRBV6-5 and TRBJ1-2; weak D call: TRBD1 (5 bases). With 2 bases removed from V and 6 bases from J, the gap between germline ends came to 13 bases. The germline gives CDR1 MNHEY, CDR2 SVGAGI. The CDR3 is 14 residues long. Here the CDR3 DNA reads TGTGCCAGCAGTTACGGGGCAGTCCGTGATGGCTACACCTTC. This translates into CASSYGAVRDGYTF.

This clone was counted only a few times. This sequence joins TRBV27 and TRBJ1-2; a possible D gene is TRBD1 (6 bases). Germline assignment: CDR1 MNHEY and CDR2 SMNVEV (reference sequence). This CDR3 comprises 13 residues. Trimming took off 4 bases at V and 7 bases at J, with 13 bases between the two ends. CDR3: CASSSKGVGGYTF. In nucleotides, the CDR3 is TGTGCCAGCAGTTCTAAGGGGGTTGGTGGCTACACCTTC.

This chain's CDR3 is CASSLAVITDSQGGYTF. The CDR3 DNA reads TGCGCCAGCAGCTTGGCCGTTATTACGGACAGCCAGGGGGGCTACACCTTC. The chain joins TRBV5-1 to TRBJ1-2; weak D call: TRBD1 (6 bases). There are 17 residues in the CDR3. With 0 bases removed from V and 8 bases from J, the gap between germline ends came to 23 bases. Germline V lookup: CDR1 SGHRS, CDR2 YFSETQ.

The V call is TRBV29-1, the J call TRBJ1-2; D may be TRBD1 (5 bases). The CDR3 is made up of 15 amino acids. V was trimmed by 1 base and J by 4 bases, leaving 16 bases between them. The germline CDR1 and CDR2 sequences are SQVTM and ANQGSEA. The CDR3 sequence: CSVEVGHGGPYGYTF. Here the CDR3 DNA reads TGCAGCGTTGAAGTTGGACATGGAGGGCCCTATGGCTACACCTTC. Drawing the rest from reference TRBV29-1 and TRBJ1-2, the complete variable domain is SAVISQKPSRDICQRGTSLTIQCQVDSQVTMMFWYRQQPGQSLTLIATANQGSEATYESGFVIDKFPISRPNLTFSTLTVSNMSPEDSSIYLCSVEVGHGGPYGYTFGSGTRLTVV.

This clone has a handful of counts. The chain couples TRBV7-9 to TRBJ2-7; D may match TRBD1 or TRBD2 (6 bases each). Trimming removed 1 base from V and 3 bases from J, with 10 bases in between. The CDR3 has 14 amino acids. Looked up from germline, CDR1 is SEHNR and CDR2 is FQNEAQ (reference sequence). DNA for the CDR3: TGTGCCAGCAGCTTAGTGGGGGGCAACTACGAGCAGTACTTC. Translation gives CASSLVGGNYEQYF.

The chain uses TRBV30 and TRBJ1-2, with a possible D match to TRBD1 (6 bases). V was trimmed by 2 bases and J by 5 bases, leaving 15 bases between them. This CDR3 contains 14 residues. CDR1 is GTSNPN, CDR2 SVGIG, per germline (reference sequence). CDR3 residues: CAWSPGGGWYGYTF. The CDR3 DNA follows: TGTGCCTGGAGTCCCGGAGGGGGTTGGTATGGCTACACCTTC.

The rearrangement joins TRBV6-5 to TRBJ2-5, with a weak D call TRBD1 (6 bases). The germline V gene encodes CDR1 MNHEY and CDR2 SVGAGI. The CDR3 totals 15 residues. V gave up 4 bases and J gave up 7 bases, with 19 bases separating them. This CDR3 is CASSFNRAGLGTQYF. Written as DNA, the CDR3 is TGTGCCAGCAGTTTCAACAGGGCCGGGCTTGGGACCCAGTACTTC.

The chain has TRBV13 and TRBJ2-2; 8 bases agree with TRBD2. Germline V lookup: CDR1 PRHDT, CDR2 FYEKMQ (reference sequence). Trimming took 5 bases from V and 0 from J; bases not matched to a gene: 5. The CDR3 contains 16 residues. CDR3 sequence: CASSPWTSTNTGELFF. The CDR3 DNA is TGTGCCAGCAGCCCCTGGACTAGCACGAACACCGGGGAGCTGTTTTTT.